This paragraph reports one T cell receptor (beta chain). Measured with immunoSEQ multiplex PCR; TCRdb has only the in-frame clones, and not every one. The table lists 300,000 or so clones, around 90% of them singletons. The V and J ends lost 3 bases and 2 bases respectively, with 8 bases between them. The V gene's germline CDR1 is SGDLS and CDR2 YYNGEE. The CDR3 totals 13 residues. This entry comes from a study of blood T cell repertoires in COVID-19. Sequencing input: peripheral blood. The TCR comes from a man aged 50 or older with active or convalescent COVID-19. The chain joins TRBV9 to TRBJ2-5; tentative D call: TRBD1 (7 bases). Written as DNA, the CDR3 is TGTGCCAGCAGCGCAGGGGGGCAAGAGACCCAGTACTTC. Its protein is CASSAGGQETQYF. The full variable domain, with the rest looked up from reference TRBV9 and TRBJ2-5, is DSGVTQTPKHLITATGQRVTLRCSPRSGDLSVYWYQQSLDQGLQFLIQYYNGEERAKGNILERFSAQQFPDLHSELNLSSLELGDSALYFCASSAGGQETQYFGPGTRLLVL.